Shown below are 32 T cell receptor beta chains from a single sample sequenced in a study of cytomegalovirus exposure and HLA in healthy donors. Method: immunoSEQ multiplex PCR; TCRdb's copy keeps in-frame clones and lacks some. The repertoire holds about 89,000 clones, more than 70% seen once, with roughly an eighth in the top ten. Input material: PBMCs. The receptors here all came from a woman aged 18-29 years in good health and CMV-seropositive.

The rearrangement uses TRBV27 and TRBJ2-3, with 11 positions matching TRBD2. This CDR3 is 22 amino acids long. Germline CDR1 is MNHEY and CDR2 is SMNVEV (reference sequence). Unmatched junction bases numbered 24, after V lost 5 bases and J lost 2 bases. As DNA, the CDR3 is TGTGCCAGCAGTCCCCGTAGTAACCTGGGGCTAGCGGGGGGCTATAACACAGATACGCAGTATTTT. Its translation is CASSPRSNLGLAGGYNTDTQYF.

The chain carries TRBV5-6 and TRBJ2-7, with D possibly matching TRBD1 (6 bases). Germline lookup yields CDR1 SGHDT and CDR2 YYEEEE. Between the trimmed V and J ends, which lost 0 bases and 7 bases, there was a span of 14 bases. The CDR3 loop spans 14 amino acids. DNA of the CDR3: TGTGCCAGCAGCTTGGGGCAGGGGTTTGGAGAGCAGTACTTC. Protein product: CASSLGQGFGEQYF.

The chain recombines TRBV6-1 with TRBJ2-4, with D uncertain. CDR1 MNHNS and CDR2 SASEGT come from the germline V gene. This CDR3 spans 13 amino acids. V was shortened by 8 bases and J by 0 bases, with 8 bases between the two germline ends. The CDR3 DNA is TGTGCCAGCTCGAGACTAGCCAAAAACATTCAGTACTTC. The encoded protein is CASSRLAKNIQYF.

This clone has only one observation. This chain connects TRBV27 to TRBJ2-2; TRBD2 is a possible D gene (6 bases). Germline-derived CDR1 and CDR2 are MNHEY and SMNVEV (reference sequence). The CDR3 length is 14 residues. V gave up 7 bases and J gave up 1 base, with 10 bases separating them. Written as DNA, the CDR3 is TGTGCCAGCAATGTGCGGGGGAACACCGGGGAGCTGTTTTTT. Its protein product is CASNVRGNTGELFF.

This clone was counted only a few times. CDR3 region: CSVGGGGYEQYF. Here the CDR3 DNA reads TGCAGCGTTGGGGGAGGGGGCTACGAGCAGTACTTC. The V gene is TRBV29-1, the J gene TRBJ2-7; possible D gene TRBD2, 7 bases. CDR3 length: 12 residues. Trimming removed 4 bases at V and 3 bases at J, with 10 bases between. CDR1 and CDR2 from the germline V gene are SQVTM and ANQGSEA.

V usage is TRBV6-6 and J usage is TRBJ2-2; D perhaps matches TRBD1 (6 bases). The germline gives CDR1 MNHNY, CDR2 SVGAGI (reference sequence). V dropped 4 bases and J dropped 2 bases, with 8 bases sitting between them. The CDR3 runs 14 residues. CDR3 in amino acids: CASSWTANTGELFF. The DNA for the CDR3 is TGTGCCAGCAGTTGGACAGCTAACACCGGGGAGCTGTTTTTT.

The genes are TRBV29-1 and TRBJ2-5, with D perhaps TRBD2 (6 bases). This CDR3 comprises 12 residues. V was cut by 1 base and J by 5 bases, with 8 bases left in between. CDR1 SQVTM and CDR2 ANQGSEA come from the germline V gene. CDR3: CSVEGRDETQYF. The CDR3 DNA is TGCAGCGTTGAAGGGAGGGATGAGACCCAGTACTTC. The full variable domain, completed using reference TRBV29-1 and TRBJ2-5, is SAVISQKPSRDICQRGTSLTIQCQVDSQVTMMFWYRQQPGQSLTLIATANQGSEATYESGFVIDKFPISRPNLTFSTLTVSNMSPEDSSIYLCSVEGRDETQYFGPGTRLLVL.

The gene calls are TRBV11-3 and TRBJ2-3; 9 nucleotides agree with TRBD1. This CDR3 has 14 amino acids. Germline V gene lookup returns CDR1 SGHNT and CDR2 YENEEA. J was trimmed by 5 bases and V by 4 bases; bases with no gene match: 4. DNA of the CDR3: TGTGCCAGCAGCTCCGGGACAGGGTTAGATACGCAGTATTTT. This sequence encodes CASSSGTGLDTQYF.

The chain uses TRBV19 and TRBJ2-2; tentatively, D is TRBD1 (5 bases). Germline V gene lookup returns CDR1 LNHDA and CDR2 SQIVND (reference sequence). V lost 1 base to trimming and J lost 5 bases, with 8 bases between them. CDR3 length equals 14 residues. Here the CDR3 reads CASSIGGGTGELFF. CDR3 DNA sequence: TGTGCCAGTAGTATAGGGGGCGGTACCGGGGAGCTGTTTTTT.

This chain's CDR3 is CASSFSGGPNEKLFF. The CDR3 DNA follows: TGTGCCAGCAGTTTTTCGGGGGGTCCTAATGAAAAACTGTTTTTT. This sequence joins TRBV27 and TRBJ1-4, with a tentative D call TRBD1 (5 bases). V was clipped by 3 bases and J by 3 bases, with 11 bases between them. CDR1 and CDR2 from the germline V gene are MNHEY and SMNVEV (reference sequence). This CDR3 is 15 amino acids long.

The gene calls are TRBV6-5 and TRBJ2-7, with D maybe TRBD2 (5 bases). Trimming pared 7 bases from V and 3 bases from J, leaving 13 bases between. This CDR3 spans 13 amino acids. Per the germline V gene, CDR1 is MNHEY and CDR2 is SVGAGI. The DNA for the CDR3 is TGTGCCAGCACCCGGGGTAGGGACTACGAGCAGTACTTC. This encodes CASTRGRDYEQYF.

This clone was observed a single time. The chain links TRBV30 to TRBJ1-6; 8 bases match TRBD1. Germline V gene lookup returns CDR1 GTSNPN and CDR2 SVGIG (reference sequence). This CDR3 has 12 amino acids. J gave up 7 bases and V 4 bases, and 0 bases lay outside the gene matches. The DNA for the CDR3 is TGTGCCTGGAACAGGGGGAATTCACCCCTCCACTTT. Amino acid sequence: CAWNRGNSPLHF.

This sequence joins TRBV19 and TRBJ2-1, with TRBD1 matching 9 bases. V was clipped by 6 bases and J by 5 bases; unmatched bases: 14. From germline, CDR1 is LNHDA and CDR2 SQIVND (reference sequence). The CDR3 sequence is 17 residues long. CDR3 in DNA: TGTGCCAGTAGCCCAACTTTGGGACAGGGCCTTAACAATGAGCAGTTCTTC. Protein product: CASSPTLGQGLNNEQFF.

This sequence joins TRBV28 and TRBJ1-5; 10 bases are a match to TRBD1. This CDR3 is built from 15 residues. CDR1 and CDR2 (germline): MDHEN, SYDVKM. The V gene end was trimmed by 7 bases and the J gene end by 6 bases; junction bases not matched to a gene: 9. CDR3 nucleotide sequence: TGTGCCAGCACCCTGGGGACAGGGGAGAGTCAGCCCCAGCATTTT. It translates to CASTLGTGESQPQHF.

The chain links TRBV4-2 to TRBJ2-3, with D possibly TRBD2 on 7 matching bases. The V end lost 4 bases, the J end lost 1 base, and 15 bases lay between the germline ends. CDR3 length equals 16 residues. Germline V gene sequence: CDR1 LGHNA, CDR2 YNFKEQ. CDR3 bases: TGTGCCAGCAGCCCTGGTCGGGGGGCGGGCACAGATACGCAGTATTTT. This sequence encodes CASSPGRGAGTDTQYF.

The genes are TRBV11-3 and TRBJ2-1; 9 bases match TRBD1. Germline CDR1 is SGHNT and CDR2 is YENEEA. CDR3 size: 15 residues. V was pared by 5 bases and J by 4 bases, with 6 bases of the junction left unmatched. The CDR3 DNA reads TGTGCCAGCAGCCCAGACAGGGGGTCTTACAATGAGCAGTTCTTC. Encoded protein: CASSPDRGSYNEQFF.

The chain combines TRBV10-1 with TRBJ2-2; TRBD1 matches 7 bases. With 5 bases clipped from V and 0 bases from J, the junction kept 3 bases outside the gene matches. The CDR3 contains 15 residues. The V gene's germline CDR1 is WNHNN and CDR2 SYGVQD (reference sequence). In nucleotides, the CDR3 is TGCGCCAGCAGTCGGGACAGTGCGAACACCGGGGAGCTGTTTTTT. Translation: CASSRDSANTGELFF.

Only a few counts were recorded for this clone. The chain couples TRBV2 to TRBJ2-5, with a weak D call TRBD2 (6 bases). V gave up 5 bases and J gave up 1 base, with 11 bases separating them. Germline loops: CDR1 SNHLY, CDR2 FYNNEI. This CDR3 contains 14 residues. This CDR3 is CASSRDSTQETQYF. The CDR3 DNA is TGTGCCAGCAGTCGGGACTCTACCCAAGAGACCCAGTACTTC.

The chain has TRBV19 and TRBJ2-3, with 9 bases matching TRBD1. The trim removed 2 bases at V and 3 bases at J, leaving 6 bases unmatched. The CDR3 is 16 amino acids. The V gene's germline CDR1 is LNHDA and CDR2 SQIVND (reference sequence). The CDR3 sequence is CASSIHGDRATDTQYF. DNA of the CDR3: TGTGCCAGTAGTATACATGGGGACAGGGCTACAGATACGCAGTATTTT.

The V and J genes are TRBV30 and TRBJ2-1, with TRBD1 identical over 9 bases. CDR1 is GTSNPN, CDR2 SVGIG, per germline (reference sequence). The junction had 11 bases not matched to a gene; V was cut back by 7 bases and J by 4 bases. CDR3 length: 15 amino acids. This chain's CDR3 is CASQTGTGIYNEQFF. DNA for the CDR3: TGTGCCTCACAAACCGGGACAGGGATATACAATGAGCAGTTCTTC.

This clone has just a few counts. The chain carries TRBV9 and TRBJ2-3, with a weak D call TRBD1 (6 bases). CDR3 length equals 13 residues. Trimming removed 3 bases from V and 6 bases from J, with 11 bases in between. CDR1 is SGDLS, CDR2 YYNGEE, per germline. CDR3 sequence reads: CASSATGMDTQYF. The CDR3 DNA sequence: TGTGCCAGCAGCGCTACAGGGATGGATACGCAGTATTTT.

This chain links TRBV18 with TRBJ2-3; D gene ambiguous. Germline assignment: CDR1 KGHSH and CDR2 LQKENI. This CDR3 region has 13 residues. The germline V and J ends were trimmed by 7 bases and 4 bases, with 12 bases remaining between them. CDR3 bases: TGTGCCAGCTTCGTACTACTCCCAGATACGCAGTATTTT. This codes for CASFVLLPDTQYF.

V and J are TRBV4-2 and TRBJ2-2; D call uncertain. CDR1 and CDR2 from the germline V gene are LGHNA and YNFKEQ. The CDR3 has 15 amino acids. V was pared by 1 base and J by 0 bases, with 6 bases between. CDR3 sequence: CASSQGGTNTGELFF. The CDR3 DNA follows: TGTGCCAGCAGCCAAGGCGGAACGAACACCGGGGAGCTGTTTTTT.

The chain employs TRBV2 and TRBJ1-1; D might be TRBD1 (6 bases). Trimming pared 7 bases from V and 4 bases from J, leaving 25 bases between. CDR1 SNHLY and CDR2 FYNNEI come from the germline V gene. The CDR3 runs 17 residues. The CDR3 DNA reads as TGTGCCAGCACCGTCCCACAGGGAAGAGTTGGGAGCACTGAAGCTTTCTTT. It yields the protein CASTVPQGRVGSTEAFF.

To note about this clone: Germline is not matched at one junction end, which may reflect a read error. This chain links TRBV2 with TRBJ1-2; D is unresolved. In germline, CDR1 is SNHLY, CDR2 FYNNEI. This CDR3 contains 13 residues. DNA of the CDR3: TGTGCCAGCAGCGAAGACTTACGCTGGGGCTACACCTTC. This translates into CASSEDLRWGYTF.

The chain recombines TRBV18 with TRBJ1-3; 9 nucleotides match TRBD1. Germline V gene lookup returns CDR1 KGHSH and CDR2 LQKENI. This CDR3 has 16 amino acids. The junction had 4 bases not matched to a gene; V was cut back by 3 bases and J by 1 base. CDR3 amino acids: CASSPLGQGSGNTIYF. The CDR3 DNA sequence: TGTGCCAGCTCACCTTTGGGACAGGGTTCTGGAAACACCATATATTTT.

This chain connects TRBV11-3 to TRBJ2-7; D is ambiguous. Between the trimmed V and J ends, which lost 2 bases and 3 bases, there was a span of 8 bases. CDR3 length equals 13 residues. Per the germline V gene, CDR1 is SGHNT and CDR2 is YENEEA. The CDR3 reads CASSLFSHYEQYF. The CDR3 DNA sequence: TGTGCCAGCAGCTTATTTTCCCACTACGAGCAGTACTTC.

The J gene is TRBJ2-5, the V gene TRBV25-1; 8 positions agree with TRBD1. Germline loops: CDR1 MGHDK, CDR2 SYGVNS. Trimming cost V 3 bases and J 4 bases; bases outside gene matches: 13. There are 17 residues in the CDR3. This CDR3 is CASSDPPHPGGAETQYF. In DNA form, the CDR3 reads TGTGCCAGCAGTGACCCCCCCCACCCAGGGGGCGCAGAGACCCAGTACTTC. Full variable domain (rest looked up from reference TRBV25-1 and TRBJ2-5): EADIYQTPRYLVIGTGKKITLECSQTMGHDKMYWYQQDPGMELHLIHYSYGVNSTEKGDLSSESTVSRIRTEHFPLTLESARPSHTSQYLCASSDPPHPGGAETQYFGPGTRLLVL.

This sequence joins TRBV7-3 and TRBJ2-3, with TRBD2 matching over 8 bases. Germline lookup yields CDR1 SGHTA and CDR2 FQGTGA. V trimming: 1 base; J trimming: 4 bases; junction bases outside the gene matches: 4. CDR3 size: 15 residues. The CDR3 spells CASSLMAGGSDTQYF. The CDR3 DNA follows: TGTGCCAGCAGCTTAATGGCGGGGGGATCAGATACGCAGTATTTT.

CDR3 region: CASSQRKVGAMEQYF. The CDR3 DNA follows: TGTGCCAGCAGCCAACGGAAGGTGGGGGCCATGGAGCAGTACTTC. This chain joins TRBV14 and TRBJ2-7, with D maybe TRBD1 (6 bases). Trimming took 2 bases from V and 7 from J, leaving 18 bases between them. This CDR3 is built from 15 residues. Germline V gene data show CDR1 as SGHDN and CDR2 as FVKESK.

The V and J genes are TRBV19 and TRBJ2-7; the D gene is possibly TRBD2 (5 bases). The CDR3 has 13 residues. V was shortened by 4 bases and J by 2 bases, with 9 bases between the two germline ends. Germline V gene lookup returns CDR1 LNHDA and CDR2 SQIVND (reference sequence). CDR3 sequence reads: CASSSLAPYEQYF. The CDR3, as DNA: TGTGCCAGTAGTAGCCTAGCACCCTACGAGCAGTACTTC.

The genes are TRBV19 and TRBJ2-2, with D unclear. The germline V gene encodes CDR1 LNHDA and CDR2 SQIVND (reference sequence). The CDR3 covers 15 residues. The germline V and J ends were trimmed by 6 bases and 1 base, with 12 bases remaining between them. The CDR3 loop reads CASSPSAGNTGELFF. The CDR3 nucleotides are TGTGCCAGTAGCCCCAGTGCAGGGAACACCGGGGAGCTGTTTTTT.